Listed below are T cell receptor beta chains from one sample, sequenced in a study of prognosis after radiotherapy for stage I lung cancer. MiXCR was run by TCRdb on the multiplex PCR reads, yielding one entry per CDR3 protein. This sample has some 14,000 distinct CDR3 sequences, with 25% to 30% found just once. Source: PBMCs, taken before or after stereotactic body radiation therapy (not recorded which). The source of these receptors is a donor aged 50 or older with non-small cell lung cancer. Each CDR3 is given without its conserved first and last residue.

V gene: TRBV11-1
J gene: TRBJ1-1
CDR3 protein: ASSLRWQNTEAF

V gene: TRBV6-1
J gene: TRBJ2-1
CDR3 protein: ASLIAGGRNEQF

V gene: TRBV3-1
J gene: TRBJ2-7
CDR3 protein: ASSQIDYEQY

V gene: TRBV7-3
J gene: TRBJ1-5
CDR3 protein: ASSSTNGIWGGNQPQH

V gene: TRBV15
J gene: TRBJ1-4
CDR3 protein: ATSRGGGPNEKLF

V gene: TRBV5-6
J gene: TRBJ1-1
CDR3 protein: ASSTQGGRTF

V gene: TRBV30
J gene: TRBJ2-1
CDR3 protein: AWSGQAGLNNEQF

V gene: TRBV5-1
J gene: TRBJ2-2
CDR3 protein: ASSLAGRTNTGELF

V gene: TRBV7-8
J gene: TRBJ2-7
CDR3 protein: ASSWTGAGQHEQY

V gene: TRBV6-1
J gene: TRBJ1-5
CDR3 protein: ASHGGTGNNQPQH

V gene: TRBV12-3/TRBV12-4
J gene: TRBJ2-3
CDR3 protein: ASSLGAGGPGTQY

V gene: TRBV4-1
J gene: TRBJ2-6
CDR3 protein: ASTSPKGAAGANVLT

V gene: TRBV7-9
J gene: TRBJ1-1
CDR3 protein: ASSFTNNTEAF

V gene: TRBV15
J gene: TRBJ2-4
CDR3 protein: ATSRDSTGGGSIQY

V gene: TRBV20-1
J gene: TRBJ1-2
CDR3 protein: SAREGTEGGYT

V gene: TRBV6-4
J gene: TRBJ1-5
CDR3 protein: ASSDSRGRAQPQH

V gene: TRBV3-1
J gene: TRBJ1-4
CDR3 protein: ASSQRAGRSTNEKLF

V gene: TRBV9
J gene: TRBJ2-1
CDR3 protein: ASSATSGAYNEQF

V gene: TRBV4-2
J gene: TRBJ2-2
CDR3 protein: ASSQVGASGRTGELF

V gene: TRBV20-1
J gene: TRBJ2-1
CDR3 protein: SAQTSGRAGPYNEQF

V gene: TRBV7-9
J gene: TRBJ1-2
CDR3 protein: ASSSQGRPHYGYT

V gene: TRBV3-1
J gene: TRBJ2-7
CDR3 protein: ASSQETGSTYEQY

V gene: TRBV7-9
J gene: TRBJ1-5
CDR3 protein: ASSLGRGSSNQPQH

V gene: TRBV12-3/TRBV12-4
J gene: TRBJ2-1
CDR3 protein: ASTQVGTYNEQF

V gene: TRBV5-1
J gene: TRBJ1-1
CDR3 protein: ASSFSGSSTEAF

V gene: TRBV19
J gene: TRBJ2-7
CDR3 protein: ASSARLAGDYEQY

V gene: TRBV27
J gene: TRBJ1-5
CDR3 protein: ASSLLAGSNQPQH

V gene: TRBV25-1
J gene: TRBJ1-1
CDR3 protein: ASSVGGYTEAF

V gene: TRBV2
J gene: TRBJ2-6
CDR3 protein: ASRITGALGFGINVLT

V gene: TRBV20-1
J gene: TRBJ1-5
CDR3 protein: SAGGGQPQH

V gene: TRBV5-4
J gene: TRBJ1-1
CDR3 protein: ASSLGTGGGNTEAF

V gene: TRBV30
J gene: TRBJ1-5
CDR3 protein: AWSTGGGNQPQH

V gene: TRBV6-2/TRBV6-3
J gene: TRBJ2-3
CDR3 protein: ASSLAGAISTDTQY

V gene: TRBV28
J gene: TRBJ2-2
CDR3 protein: ASSLWQINVLAGPPGLLF

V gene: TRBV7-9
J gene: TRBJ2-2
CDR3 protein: ASSFTGGVTGELF

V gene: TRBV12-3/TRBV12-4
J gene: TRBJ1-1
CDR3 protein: ASRWGDNTEAF

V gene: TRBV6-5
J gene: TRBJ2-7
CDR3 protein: ASSLDTTYEQY

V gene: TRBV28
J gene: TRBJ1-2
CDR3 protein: ASKPAGLISNYGT

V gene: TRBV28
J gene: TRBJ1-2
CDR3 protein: ASRPPGLGGYT

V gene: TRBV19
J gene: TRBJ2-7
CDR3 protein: ASSMTRISDDQY

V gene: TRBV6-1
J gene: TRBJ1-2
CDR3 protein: DSTGQGAHEGYT

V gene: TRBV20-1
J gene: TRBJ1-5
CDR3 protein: SARDQGKGPQH

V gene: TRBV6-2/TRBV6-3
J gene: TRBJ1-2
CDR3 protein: ASALGTGDYGYT

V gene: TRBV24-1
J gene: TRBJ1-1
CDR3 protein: APISGNTEAF

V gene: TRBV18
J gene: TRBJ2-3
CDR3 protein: ASSRVLAGQPSTDTQY

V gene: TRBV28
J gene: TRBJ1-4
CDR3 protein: ASSLSGRRREKLF

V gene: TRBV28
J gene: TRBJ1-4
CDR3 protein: ASTSGEKLF

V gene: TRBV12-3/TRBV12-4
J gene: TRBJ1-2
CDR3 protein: GSWGNYGYT

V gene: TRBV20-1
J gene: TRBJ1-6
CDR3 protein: SARGYGRQSDSPLH

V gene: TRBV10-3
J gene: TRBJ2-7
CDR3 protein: AISPVQARPEQY

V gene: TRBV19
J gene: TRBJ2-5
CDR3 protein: ASSVGRGQETQY

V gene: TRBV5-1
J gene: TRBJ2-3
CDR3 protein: ASSLLGRISADTQY

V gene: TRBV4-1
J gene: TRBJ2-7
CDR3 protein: ASSHGGNYYEQY

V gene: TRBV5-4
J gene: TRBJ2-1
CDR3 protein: ASSRPGPSGNEQF

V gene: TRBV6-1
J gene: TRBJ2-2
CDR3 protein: ASPSRRTNTGELF